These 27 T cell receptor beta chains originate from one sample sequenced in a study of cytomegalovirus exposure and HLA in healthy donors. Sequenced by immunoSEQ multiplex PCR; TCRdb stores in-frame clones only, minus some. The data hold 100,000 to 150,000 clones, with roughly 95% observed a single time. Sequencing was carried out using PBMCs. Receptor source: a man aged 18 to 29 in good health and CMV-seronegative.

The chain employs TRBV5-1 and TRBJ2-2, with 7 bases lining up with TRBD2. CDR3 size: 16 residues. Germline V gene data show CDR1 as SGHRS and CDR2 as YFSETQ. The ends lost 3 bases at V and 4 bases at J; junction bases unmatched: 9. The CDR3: CASSSDWTRGTGELFF. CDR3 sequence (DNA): TGCGCCAGCAGCTCCGACTGGACTAGGGGCACCGGGGAGCTGTTTTTT.

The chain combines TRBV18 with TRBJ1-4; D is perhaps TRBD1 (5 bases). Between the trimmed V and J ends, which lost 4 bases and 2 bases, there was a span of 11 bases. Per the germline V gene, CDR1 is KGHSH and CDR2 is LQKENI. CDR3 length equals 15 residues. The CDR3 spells CASSLNPGTNEKLFF. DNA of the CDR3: TGTGCCAGCTCACTTAACCCAGGGACTAATGAAAAACTGTTTTTT.

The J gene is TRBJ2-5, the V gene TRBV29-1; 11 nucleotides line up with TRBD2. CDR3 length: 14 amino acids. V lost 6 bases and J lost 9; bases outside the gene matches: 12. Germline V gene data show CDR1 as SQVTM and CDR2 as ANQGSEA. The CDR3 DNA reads TGCAGCGTCGACAAGACTAGCGGGGTAGGGGCCCAGTACTTC. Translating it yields CSVDKTSGVGAQYF.

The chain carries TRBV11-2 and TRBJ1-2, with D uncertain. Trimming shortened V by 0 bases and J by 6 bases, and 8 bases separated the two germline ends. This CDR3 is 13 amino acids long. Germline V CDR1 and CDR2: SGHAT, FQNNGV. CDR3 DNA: TGTGCCAGCAGCTTAGAGCCAAACAATGGCTACACCTTC. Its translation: CASSLEPNNGYTF. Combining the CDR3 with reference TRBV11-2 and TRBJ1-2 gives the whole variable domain EAGVAQSPRYKIIEKRQSVAFWCNPISGHATLYWYQQILGQGPKLLIQFQNNGVVDDSQLPKDRFSAERLKGVDSTLKIQPAKLEDSAVYLCASSLEPNNGYTFGSGTRLTVV.

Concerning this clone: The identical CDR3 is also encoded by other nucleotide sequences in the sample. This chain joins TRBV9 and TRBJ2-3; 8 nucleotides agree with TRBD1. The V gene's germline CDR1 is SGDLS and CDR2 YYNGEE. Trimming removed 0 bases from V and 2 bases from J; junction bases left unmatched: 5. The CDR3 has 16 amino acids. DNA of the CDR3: TGTGCCAGCAGCGTAGACGACAGGGGAAACACAGATACGCAGTATTTT. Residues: CASSVDDRGNTDTQYF. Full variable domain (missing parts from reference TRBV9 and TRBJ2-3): DSGVTQTPKHLITATGQRVTLRCSPRSGDLSVYWYQQSLDQGLQFLIQYYNGEERAKGNILERFSAQQFPDLHSELNLSSLELGDSALYFCASSVDDRGNTDTQYFGPGTRLTVL.

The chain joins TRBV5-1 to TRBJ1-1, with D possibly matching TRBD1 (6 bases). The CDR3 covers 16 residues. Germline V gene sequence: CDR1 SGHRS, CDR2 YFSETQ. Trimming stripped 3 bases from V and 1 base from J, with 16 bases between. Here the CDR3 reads CASSSGVGTANTEAFF. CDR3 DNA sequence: TGCGCCAGCAGCTCAGGGGTCGGGACGGCGAACACTGAAGCTTTCTTT.

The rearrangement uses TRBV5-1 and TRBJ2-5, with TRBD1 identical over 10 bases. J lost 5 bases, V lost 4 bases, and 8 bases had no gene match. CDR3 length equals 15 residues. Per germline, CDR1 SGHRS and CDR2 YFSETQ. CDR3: CASSTRDRGGETQYF. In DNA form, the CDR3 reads TGCGCCAGCAGCACCCGGGACAGGGGTGGCGAGACCCAGTACTTC. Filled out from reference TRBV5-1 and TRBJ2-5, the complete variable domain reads KAGVTQTPRYLIKTRGQQVTLSCSPISGHRSVSWYQQTPGQGLQFLFEYFSETQRNKGNFPGRFSGRQFSNSRSEMNVSTLELGDSALYLCASSTRDRGGETQYFGPGTRLLVL.

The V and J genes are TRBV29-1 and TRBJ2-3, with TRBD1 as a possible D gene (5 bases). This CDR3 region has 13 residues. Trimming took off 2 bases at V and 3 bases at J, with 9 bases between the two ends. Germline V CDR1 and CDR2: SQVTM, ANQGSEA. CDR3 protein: CSVEKGDTDTQYF. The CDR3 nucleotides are TGCAGCGTTGAAAAAGGGGATACAGATACGCAGTATTTT.

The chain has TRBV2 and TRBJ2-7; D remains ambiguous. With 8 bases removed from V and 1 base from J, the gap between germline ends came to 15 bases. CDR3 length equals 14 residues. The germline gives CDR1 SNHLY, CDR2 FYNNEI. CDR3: CASALEPLSYEQYF. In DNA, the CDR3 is TGTGCCAGCGCCTTGGAGCCTCTTTCCTACGAGCAGTACTTC.

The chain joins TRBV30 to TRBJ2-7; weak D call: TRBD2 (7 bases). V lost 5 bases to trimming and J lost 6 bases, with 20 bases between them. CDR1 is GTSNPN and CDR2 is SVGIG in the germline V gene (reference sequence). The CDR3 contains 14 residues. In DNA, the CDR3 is TGTGCCTGGGCCCTGGGCCGGGGGGCCGGCGAGCAGTACTTC. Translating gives CAWALGRGAGEQYF.

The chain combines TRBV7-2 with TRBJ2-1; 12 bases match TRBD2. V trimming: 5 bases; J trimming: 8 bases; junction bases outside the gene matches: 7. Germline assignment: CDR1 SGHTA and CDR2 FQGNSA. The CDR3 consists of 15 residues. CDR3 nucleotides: TGTGCCAGCAGCCCCAGGACTAGCGGGATGGATGAGCAGTTCTTC. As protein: CASSPRTSGMDEQFF.

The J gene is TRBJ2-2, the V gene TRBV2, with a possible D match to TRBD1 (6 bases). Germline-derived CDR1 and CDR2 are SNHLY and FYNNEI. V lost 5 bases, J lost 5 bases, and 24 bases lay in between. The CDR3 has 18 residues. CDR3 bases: TGTGCCAGCAGTCCCCCCCGTGGGGCAGGGGTTAGGACCGGGGAGCTGTTTTTT. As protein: CASSPPRGAGVRTGELFF.

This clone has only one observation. The CDR3 nucleotides are TGTGCCAGTAGGATGGACAGGGGAGTTAACACCGGGGAGCTGTTTTTT. Protein product: CASRMDRGVNTGELFF. The rearrangement links TRBV19 to TRBJ2-2; 9 bases are shared with TRBD1. The CDR3 consists of 16 residues. Germline V gene data show CDR1 as LNHDA and CDR2 as SQIVND (reference sequence). V was clipped by 6 bases and J by 2 bases; unmatched bases: 7.

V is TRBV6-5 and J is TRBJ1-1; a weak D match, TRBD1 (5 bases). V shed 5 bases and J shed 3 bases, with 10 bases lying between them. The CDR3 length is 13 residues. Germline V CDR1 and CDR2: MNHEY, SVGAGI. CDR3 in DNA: TGTGCCAGCAGTGGGGCGGGGGACACTGAAGCTTTCTTT. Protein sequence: CASSGAGDTEAFF.

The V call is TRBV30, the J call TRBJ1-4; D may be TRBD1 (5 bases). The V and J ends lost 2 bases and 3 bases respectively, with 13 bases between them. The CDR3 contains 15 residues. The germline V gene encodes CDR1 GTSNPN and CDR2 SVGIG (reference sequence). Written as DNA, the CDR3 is TGTGCCTGGAGTAGCCAGGGAGGCGCTAATGAAAAACTGTTTTTT. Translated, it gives CAWSSQGGANEKLFF.

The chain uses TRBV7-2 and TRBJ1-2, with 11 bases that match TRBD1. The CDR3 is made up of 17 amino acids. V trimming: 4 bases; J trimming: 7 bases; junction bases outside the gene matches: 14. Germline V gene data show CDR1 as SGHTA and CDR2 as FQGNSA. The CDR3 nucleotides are TGTGCCAGCAGCTATGGGTTGGGACAGGGGGGGAGTGGTGGCTACACCTTC. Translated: CASSYGLGQGGSGGYTF.

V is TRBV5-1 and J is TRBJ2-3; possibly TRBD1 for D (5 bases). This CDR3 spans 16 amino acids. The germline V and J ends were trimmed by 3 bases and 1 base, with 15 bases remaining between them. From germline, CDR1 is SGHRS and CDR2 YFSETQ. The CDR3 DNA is TGCGCCAGCAGCTGGTCTGTAGGGGTAGGCACAGATACGCAGTATTTT. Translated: CASSWSVGVGTDTQYF. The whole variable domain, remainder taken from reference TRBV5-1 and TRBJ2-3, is KAGVTQTPRYLIKTRGQQVTLSCSPISGHRSVSWYQQTPGQGLQFLFEYFSETQRNKGNFPGRFSGRQFSNSRSEMNVSTLELGDSALYLCASSWSVGVGTDTQYFGPGTRLTVL.

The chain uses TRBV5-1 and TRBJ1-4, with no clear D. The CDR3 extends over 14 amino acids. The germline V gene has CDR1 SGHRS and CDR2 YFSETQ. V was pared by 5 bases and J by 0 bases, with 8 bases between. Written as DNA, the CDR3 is TGCGCCAGCAGGAGCACAGCAACTAATGAAAAACTGTTTTTT. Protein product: CASRSTATNEKLFF. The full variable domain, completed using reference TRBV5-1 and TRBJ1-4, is KAGVTQTPRYLIKTRGQQVTLSCSPISGHRSVSWYQQTPGQGLQFLFEYFSETQRNKGNFPGRFSGRQFSNSRSEMNVSTLELGDSALYLCASRSTATNEKLFFGSGTQLSVL.

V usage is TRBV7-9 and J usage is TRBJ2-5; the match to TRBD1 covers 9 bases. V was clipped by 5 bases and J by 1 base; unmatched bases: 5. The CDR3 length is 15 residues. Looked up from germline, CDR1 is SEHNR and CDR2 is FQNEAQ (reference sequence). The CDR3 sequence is CASSARDRAQETQYF. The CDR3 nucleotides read TGTGCCAGCAGCGCCCGGGACAGGGCCCAAGAGACCCAGTACTTC.

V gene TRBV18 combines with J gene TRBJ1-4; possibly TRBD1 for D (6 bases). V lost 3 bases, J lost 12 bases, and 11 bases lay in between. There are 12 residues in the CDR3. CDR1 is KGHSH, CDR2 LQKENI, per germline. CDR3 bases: TGTGCCAGCTCACCCTCGACAGGCCAACTGTTTTTT. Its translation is CASSPSTGQLFF.

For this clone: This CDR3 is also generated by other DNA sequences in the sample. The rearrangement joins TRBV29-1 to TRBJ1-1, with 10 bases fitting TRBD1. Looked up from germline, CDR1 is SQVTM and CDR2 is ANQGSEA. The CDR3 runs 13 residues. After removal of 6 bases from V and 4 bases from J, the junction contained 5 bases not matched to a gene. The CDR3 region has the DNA TGCAGCGTGACGACAGGGGGCGCCACTGAAGCTTTCTTT. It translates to CSVTTGGATEAFF.

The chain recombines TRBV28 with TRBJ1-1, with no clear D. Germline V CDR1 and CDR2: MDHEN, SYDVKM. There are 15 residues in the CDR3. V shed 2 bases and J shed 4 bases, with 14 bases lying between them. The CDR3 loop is CASSLVPRRGTEAFF. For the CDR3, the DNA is TGTGCCAGCAGTTTAGTCCCGCGACGAGGCACTGAAGCTTTCTTT.

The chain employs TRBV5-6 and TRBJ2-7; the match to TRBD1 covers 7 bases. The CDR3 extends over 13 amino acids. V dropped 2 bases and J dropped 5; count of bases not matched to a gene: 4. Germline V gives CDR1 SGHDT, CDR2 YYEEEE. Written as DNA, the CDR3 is TGTGCCAGCAGCTTAGGACAGGCGCACGAGCAGTACTTC. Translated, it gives CASSLGQAHEQYF.

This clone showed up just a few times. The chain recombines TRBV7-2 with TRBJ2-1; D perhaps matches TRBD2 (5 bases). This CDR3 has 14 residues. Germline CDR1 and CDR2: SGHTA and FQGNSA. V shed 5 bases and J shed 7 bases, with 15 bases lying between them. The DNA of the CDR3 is TGTGCCAGCAGCCTATGGACTGATTGGAATGAGCAGTTCTTC. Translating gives CASSLWTDWNEQFF.

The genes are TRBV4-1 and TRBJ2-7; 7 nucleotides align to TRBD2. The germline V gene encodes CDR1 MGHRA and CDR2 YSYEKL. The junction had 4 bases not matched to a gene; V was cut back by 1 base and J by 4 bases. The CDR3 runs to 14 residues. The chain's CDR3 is CASSQGGSRYEQYF. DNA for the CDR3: TGCGCCAGCAGCCAAGGCGGGAGTAGGTACGAGCAGTACTTC.

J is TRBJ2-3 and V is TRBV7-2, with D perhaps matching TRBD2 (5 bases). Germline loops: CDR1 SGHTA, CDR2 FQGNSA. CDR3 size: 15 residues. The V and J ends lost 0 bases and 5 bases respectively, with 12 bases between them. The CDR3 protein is CASSLAGAVVDTQYF. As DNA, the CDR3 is TGTGCCAGCAGCTTAGCGGGAGCGGTCGTAGATACGCAGTATTTT.

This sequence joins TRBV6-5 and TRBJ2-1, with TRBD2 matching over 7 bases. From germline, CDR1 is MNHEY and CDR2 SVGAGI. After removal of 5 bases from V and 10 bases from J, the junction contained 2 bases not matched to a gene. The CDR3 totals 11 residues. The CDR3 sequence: CASSRAGEQFF. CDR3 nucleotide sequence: TGTGCCAGCAGTCGAGCGGGGGAGCAGTTCTTC.